Presented here are 20 T cell receptor beta chains from one specimen sequenced in a study of beta chain features in type 1 diabetes (dated by TCRdb to the late 2010s). Overall study outcomes, separate from this receptor: In all four CD4+ subsets, TCRB CDR3 length was moderately but significantly shorter in type 1 diabetes patients.

These receptors' targets are unknown. The library was generated by the immunoSEQ multiplex PCR assay. The entire isolated RNA was reverse transcribed using the High Capacity cDNA Reverse Transcription Kit, and thus expressed TCRB transcripts were sequenced. TCRdb mirrors the immuneACCESS table, restricted to in-frame sequences. Some clones are absent from its copies; in checked studies, under half trace to an unresolved V gene, and the reason for the others is unknown. Across this sample there are a few hundred thousand clones, with about 12% seen only once. The ten largest clonotypes hold about 0.01% of the sample. Sequencing used naive CD4+ T cells from blood. In the paper's terms, the cell subset or site label means: true naive CD4+ T cells. The receptors stem from a woman between 18 and 29 years old with type 1 diabetes.

The J gene is TRBJ2-5, the V gene TRBV5-1; TRBD1 aligns across 7 bases. The length of the CDR3 is 14 residues. V was pared by 4 bases and J by 1 base, with 4 bases of the junction left unmatched. CDR1 and CDR2 (germline): SGHRS, YFSETQ. The CDR3 region has the DNA TGCGCCAGCAGCCTGGGACAGCCCCAAGAGACCCAGTACTTC. As protein: CASSLGQPQETQYF.

V gene TRBV2 combines with J gene TRBJ1-6; unclear D gene. Germline V CDR1 and CDR2: SNHLY, FYNNEI. The V end lost 5 bases, the J end lost 8 bases, and 4 bases lay between the germline ends. The CDR3 runs to 11 residues. As DNA, the CDR3 is TGTGCCAGCAGTCCCGATTCACCCCTCCACTTT. Translation: CASSPDSPLHF.

The V and J genes are TRBV7-9 and TRBJ2-5, with D perhaps matching TRBD2 (6 bases). From germline, CDR1 is SEHNR and CDR2 FQNEAQ (reference sequence). V lost 6 bases, J lost 5 bases, and 10 bases lay in between. The CDR3 has 12 residues. In DNA, the CDR3 is TGTGCCAGCAGAGAGGAGGGGGAGACCCAGTACTTC. Translating gives CASREEGETQYF.

This clone was counted only a few times. The chain employs TRBV29-1 and TRBJ2-3; 11 nucleotides agree with TRBD1. The CDR3 runs 14 residues. Germline trimming cut 3 bases from V and 3 bases from J; bases unmatched to any gene: 2. Germline V gene sequence: CDR1 SQVTM, CDR2 ANQGSEA. The CDR3 loop is CSVEGTGGTDTQYF. The CDR3 DNA is TGCAGCGTTGAGGGGACAGGGGGGACAGATACGCAGTATTTT.

This clone came up a few times. V is TRBV30 and J is TRBJ2-1; no clear D gene. V was shortened by 0 bases and J by 1 base, with 10 bases between the two germline ends. Germline-derived CDR1 and CDR2 are GTSNPN and SVGIG (reference sequence). CDR3 length equals 15 residues. For the CDR3, the DNA is TGTGCCTGGAGTGTAGCCGGGTTTTCCTACAATGAGCAGTTCTTC. Its translation: CAWSVAGFSYNEQFF.

Concerning this clone: Other DNA sequences of this sample code for an identical CDR3. The chain recombines TRBV18 with TRBJ1-3; perhaps TRBD1 as D (5 bases). The CDR3 totals 14 residues. The germline V gene has CDR1 KGHSH and CDR2 LQKENI. V lost 6 bases and J lost 0, with 9 bases in between. CDR3 sequence: CASSPDSSGNTIYF. The CDR3 DNA follows: TGTGCCAGCTCTCCCGACAGCTCTGGAAACACCATATATTTT.

The chain employs TRBV6-6 and TRBJ2-2, with D possibly TRBD2 on 5 matching bases. Trimming removed 6 bases at V and 6 bases at J, with 17 bases between. Germline values: CDR1 MNHNY, CDR2 SVGAGI (reference sequence). The CDR3 runs 15 residues. The CDR3 coding sequence is TGTGCCAGCAGCTCAGGACTCTCCGGAGCCGGGGAGCTGTTTTTT. Translated, it gives CASSSGLSGAGELFF.

The chain links TRBV4-1 to TRBJ2-1, with D tentatively TRBD2 (6 bases). Trimming left V 4 bases short and J 5 bases short, with 15 bases between. Germline lookup yields CDR1 MGHRA and CDR2 YSYEKL. This CDR3 spans 15 amino acids. CDR3 bases: TGCGCCAGCAGCCCCACGGGGGTAGCGGACAATGAGCAGTTCTTC. It translates to CASSPTGVADNEQFF.

This clone was recorded a few times. The rearrangement joins TRBV9 to TRBJ2-1; 12 bases align to TRBD2. The germline CDR1 and CDR2 sequences are SGDLS and YYNGEE. V trimming: 0 bases; J trimming: 7 bases; junction bases outside the gene matches: 17. The CDR3 length is 20 residues. The CDR3 region has the DNA TGTGCCAGCAGCGTAGATCCCCCCCTAGCGGGAGGGGTATTTGGGAATGAGCAGTTCTTC. Its protein product is CASSVDPPLAGGVFGNEQFF. Using reference TRBV9 and TRBJ2-1 for the parts outside the CDR3, the full variable domain is DSGVTQTPKHLITATGQRVTLRCSPRSGDLSVYWYQQSLDQGLQFLIQYYNGEERAKGNILERFSAQQFPDLHSELNLSSLELGDSALYFCASSVDPPLAGGVFGNEQFFGPGTRLTVL.

This clone was counted a few times. V gene TRBV5-6 combines with J gene TRBJ2-1, with 16 positions matching TRBD2. V lost 1 base and J lost 8; bases outside the gene matches: 3. The CDR3 totals 16 residues. Germline CDR1 SGHDT, CDR2 YYEEEE. In DNA form, the CDR3 reads TGTGCCAGCAGCTTGCCGGGACTAGCGGGAGGGGATGAGCAGTTCTTC. Protein product: CASSLPGLAGGDEQFF.

This clone was counted a few times. The rearrangement joins TRBV6-6 to TRBJ1-5, with 7 bases lining up with TRBD1. The J segment lost 6 bases and the V segment lost 5 bases, leaving 7 bases of the junction unmatched. The CDR3 is made up of 14 amino acids. Germline-derived CDR1 and CDR2 are MNHNY and SVGAGI (reference sequence). CDR3 bases: TGTGCCAGCAGTGACACCCAGGGGGGTCAGCCCCAGCATTTT. Protein sequence: CASSDTQGGQPQHF.

A few counts support this clone. V and J are TRBV28 and TRBJ1-1; a possible D gene is TRBD1 (6 bases). CDR3 length: 13 amino acids. The germline V gene encodes CDR1 MDHEN and CDR2 SYDVKM. V shed 6 bases and J shed 0 bases, with 8 bases lying between them. CDR3 sequence: CASSRQVNTEAFF. CDR3 DNA sequence: TGTGCCAGCAGCAGACAGGTGAACACTGAAGCTTTCTTT.

This clone has a handful of counts. The DNA of the CDR3 is TGTGCCAGCAGCTTATTCGCAATGGGGGGGGCGAGGGAGACCCAGTACTTC. Translated: CASSLFAMGGARETQYF. The V and J genes are TRBV11-2 and TRBJ2-5, with TRBD2 as a possible D gene (7 bases). The V end lost 2 bases, the J end lost 5 bases, and 21 bases lay between the germline ends. The CDR3 contains 17 residues. In germline, CDR1 is SGHAT, CDR2 FQNNGV.

The V gene is TRBV20-1, the J gene TRBJ2-4; 8 positions match TRBD1. From germline, CDR1 is DFQATT and CDR2 SNEGSKA (reference sequence). The CDR3 covers 11 residues. The CDR3 region has the DNA TGCAGCGGAGGGACAGGTCTCATTCAGTACTTC. Its translation: CSGGTGLIQYF.

This clone has more than one count but fewer than ten. This chain uses TRBV2 with TRBJ2-1, with a possible D match to TRBD2 (5 bases). The germline V and J ends were trimmed by 4 bases and 5 bases, with 12 bases remaining between them. Looked up from germline, CDR1 is SNHLY and CDR2 is FYNNEI. The CDR3 has 14 residues. This CDR3 reads CASSAEGAHNEQFF. The CDR3 DNA sequence: TGTGCCAGCAGTGCCGAGGGCGCTCACAATGAGCAGTTCTTC.

This clone appeared a few times. The chain uses TRBV11-2 and TRBJ2-3; D perhaps matches TRBD1 (5 bases). CDR1 is SGHAT and CDR2 is FQNNGV in the germline V gene. V was pared by 5 bases and J by 2 bases, with 11 bases between. The length of the CDR3 is 14 residues. The CDR3 DNA follows: TGTGCCAGCAGCGGCAGGGTGATCACAGATACGCAGTATTTT. Translating it yields CASSGRVITDTQYF. The full variable domain, its missing parts supplied by reference TRBV11-2 and TRBJ2-3, is EAGVAQSPRYKIIEKRQSVAFWCNPISGHATLYWYQQILGQGPKLLIQFQNNGVVDDSQLPKDRFSAERLKGVDSTLKIQPAKLEDSAVYLCASSGRVITDTQYFGPGTRLTVL.

The sample holds a few counts of this clone. The junction does not match germline at one end; this may be a read error. The V gene is TRBV7-7, the J gene TRBJ2-1; 11 positions agree with TRBD2. The CDR3 is made up of 15 amino acids. CDR1 and CDR2 (germline): SSHAT, FNYEAQ (reference sequence). The CDR3 reads CASSLGLAVYNEQFF. CDR3 in DNA: TGTGCTAGCAGCTTGGGACTAGCGGTTTACAATGAGCAGTTCTTC. Looking up the rest from reference TRBV7-7 and TRBJ2-1 gives the full variable domain: GAGVSQSPRYKVTKRGQDVTLRCDPISSHATLYWYQQALGQGPEFLTYFNYEAQPDKSGLPSDRFSAERPEGSISTLTIQRTEQRDSAMYRCASSLGLAVYNEQFFGPGTRLTVL.

The chain employs TRBV4-1 and TRBJ2-7; perhaps TRBD1 as D (6 bases). V was cut by 4 bases and J by 9 bases, with 28 bases left in between. Per the germline V gene, CDR1 is MGHRA and CDR2 is YSYEKL. The CDR3 extends over 17 amino acids. CDR3 sequence reads: CASSLPDRMEIPDAQYF. The CDR3 DNA sequence: TGCGCCAGCAGCCTTCCCGACAGGATGGAAATACCCGATGCGCAGTACTTC.

CDR3 residues: CSVQGRQNTEAFF. The DNA for the CDR3 is TGCAGCGTTCAGGGCAGACAGAACACTGAAGCTTTCTTT. V gene TRBV29-1 combines with J gene TRBJ1-1, with D tentatively TRBD1 (5 bases). The germline gives CDR1 SQVTM, CDR2 ANQGSEA. Trimming cost V 5 bases and J 1 base, with 11 bases left between them. CDR3 size: 13 residues.

This clone was counted only a few times. This chain connects TRBV2 to TRBJ2-7; TRBD1 matches 11 bases. The CDR3 runs to 14 residues. The V segment lost 7 bases and the J segment 2 bases; nucleotides outside the gene matches: 4. The germline V gene encodes CDR1 SNHLY and CDR2 FYNNEI. The CDR3 reads CASKGDRGAYEQYF. CDR3 nucleotides: TGTGCCAGCAAAGGGGACAGGGGGGCCTACGAGCAGTACTTC.